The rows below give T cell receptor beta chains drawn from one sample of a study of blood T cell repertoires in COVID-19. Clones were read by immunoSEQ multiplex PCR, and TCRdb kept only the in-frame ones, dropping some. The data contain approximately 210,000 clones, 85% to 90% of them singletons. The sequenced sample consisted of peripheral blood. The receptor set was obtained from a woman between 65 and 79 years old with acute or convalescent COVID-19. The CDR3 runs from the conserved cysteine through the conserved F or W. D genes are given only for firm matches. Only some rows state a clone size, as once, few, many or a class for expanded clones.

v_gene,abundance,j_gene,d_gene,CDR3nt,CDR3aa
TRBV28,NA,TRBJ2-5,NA,TGTGCCAGCAGTTCCCGGACTGGGGAGACCCAGTACTTC,CASSSRTGETQYF
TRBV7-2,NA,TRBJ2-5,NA,TGTGCCAGCAGCCCCAAAGAGACCCAGTACTTC,CASSPKETQYF
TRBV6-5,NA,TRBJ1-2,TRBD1,TGTGCCAGCAGACCGACAGGGATATATGGCTACACCTTC,CASRPTGIYGYTF
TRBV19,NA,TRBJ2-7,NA,TGTGCCAGTAGTATCCAGGGTGGAGAGCAGTACTTC,CASSIQGGEQYF
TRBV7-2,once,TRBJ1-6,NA,TGTGCCAGCAGCTTAATCCGACGAAGGGAGACGGGATCACCCCTCCACTTT,CASSLIRRRETGSPLHF
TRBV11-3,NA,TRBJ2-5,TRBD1,TGTGCCAGCAGCCCTTCGGACAGGGTGGAGACCCAGTACTTC,CASSPSDRVETQYF
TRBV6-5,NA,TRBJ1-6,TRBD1,TGTGCCAGCAGTAACAGGGGGTATTCACCCCTCCACTTT,CASSNRGYSPLHF
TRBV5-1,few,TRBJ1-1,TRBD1,TGCGCCAGCTCCCTGGCACAGGGGATGGGGACTGAAGCTTTCTTT,CASSLAQGMGTEAFF
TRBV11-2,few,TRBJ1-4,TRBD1,TGTGCCAGCAGCCGTGGCAGGGGGAATGAAAAACTGTTTTTT,CASSRGRGNEKLFF
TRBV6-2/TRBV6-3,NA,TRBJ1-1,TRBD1,TGTGCCAGCAGTTACCGACAGGGGAGGGACACTGAAGCTTTCTTT,CASSYRQGRDTEAFF
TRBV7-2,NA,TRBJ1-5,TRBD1,TGTGCCAGCAGCTTGGACAGGGGCAATCAGCCCCAGCATTTT,CASSLDRGNQPQHF
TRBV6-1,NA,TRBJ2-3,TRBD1,TGTGCCAGCAGTGAGGTTTGGGGACAGGGGGATACGCAGTATTTT,CASSEVWGQGDTQYF
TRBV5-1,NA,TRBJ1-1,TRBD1,TGCGCCAGCAGCGAGCGACAGGGCATGAACACTGAAGCTTTCTTT,CASSERQGMNTEAFF
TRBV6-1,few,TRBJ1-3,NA,TGTGCCAGCAGTGATTCACAGGGTAATGGAAACACCATATATTTT,CASSDSQGNGNTIYF
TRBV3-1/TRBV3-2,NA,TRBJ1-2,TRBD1,TGTGCCAGCAGTCCACAGGGGGATGGCTACACCTTC,CASSPQGDGYTF
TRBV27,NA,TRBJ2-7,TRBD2,TGTGCCAGCAGTCACCGGGAGGGTGACGAGCAGTACTTC,CASSHREGDEQYF
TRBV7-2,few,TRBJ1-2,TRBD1,TGTGCCAGCAGCACACAGGGGAACTATGGCTACACCTTC,CASSTQGNYGYTF
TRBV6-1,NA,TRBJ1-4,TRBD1,TGTGCCAGCAGTGAAAGGACAGGGGGCGCTTGGTTTGAAAAACTGTTTTTT,CASSERTGGAWFEKLFF
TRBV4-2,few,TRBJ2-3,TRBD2,TGTGCCAGCAGCCAAGGGGCTAGCGGGGGGCGAAGCACAGATACGCAGTATTTT,CASSQGASGGRSTDTQYF